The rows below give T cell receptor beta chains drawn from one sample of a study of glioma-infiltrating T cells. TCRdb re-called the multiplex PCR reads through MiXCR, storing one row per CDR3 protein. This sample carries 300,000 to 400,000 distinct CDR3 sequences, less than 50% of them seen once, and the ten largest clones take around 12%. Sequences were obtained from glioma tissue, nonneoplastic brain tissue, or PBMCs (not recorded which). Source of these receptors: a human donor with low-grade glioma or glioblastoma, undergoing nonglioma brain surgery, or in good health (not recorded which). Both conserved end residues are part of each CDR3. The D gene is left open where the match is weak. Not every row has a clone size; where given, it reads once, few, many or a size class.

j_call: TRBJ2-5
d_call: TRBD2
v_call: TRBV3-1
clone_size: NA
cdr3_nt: TGTGCCAGCAGCCAACAGTCGACTAGCGGGGAGACCCAGTACTTC
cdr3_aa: CASSQQSTSGETQYF

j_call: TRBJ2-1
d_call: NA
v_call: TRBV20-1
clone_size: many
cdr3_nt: TGCAGTGCCCTGAGAAGTAGGATGTGGGGGAATGAGCAGTTCTTC
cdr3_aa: CSALRSRMWGNEQFF

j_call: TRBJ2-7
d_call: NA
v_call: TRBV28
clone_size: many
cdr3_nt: TGTGCCAGCAGTTTTAAGGTCTACGAGCAGTACTTC
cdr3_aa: CASSFKVYEQYF

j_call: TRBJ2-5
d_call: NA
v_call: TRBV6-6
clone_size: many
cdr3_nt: TGTGCCAGCAGTTACTCTGGGCCTAGCCAAGAGACCCAGTACTTC
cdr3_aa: CASSYSGPSQETQYF

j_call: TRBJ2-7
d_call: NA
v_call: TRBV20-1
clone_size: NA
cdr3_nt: TGCAGTGCGGAGGGGGGGAGGGAGTACTTC
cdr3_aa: CSAEGGREYF

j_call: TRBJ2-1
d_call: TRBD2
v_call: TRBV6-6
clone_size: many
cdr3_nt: TGTGCCAGCAGTTACTCGATGGGTAGCGGGAGCAGTGAGCAGTTCTTC
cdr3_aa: CASSYSMGSGSSEQFF

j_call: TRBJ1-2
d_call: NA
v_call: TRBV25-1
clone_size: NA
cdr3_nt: TGTGCCAGCAGTGATAAGAGGTATGGCTACACCTTC
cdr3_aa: CASSDKRYGYTF

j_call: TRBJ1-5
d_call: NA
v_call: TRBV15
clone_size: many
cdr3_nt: TGTGCCACCAGACCGGGACGGCCGAGCAATCAGCCCCAGCATTTT
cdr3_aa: CATRPGRPSNQPQHF

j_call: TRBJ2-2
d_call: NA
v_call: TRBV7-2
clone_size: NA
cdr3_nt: TGTGCCAGCAGCTTACGGGTCGCCGAGGAGCTGTTTTTT
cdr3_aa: CASSLRVAEELFF

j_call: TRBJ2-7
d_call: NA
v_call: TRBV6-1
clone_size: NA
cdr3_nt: TGTGCCAGCAGACCCTCCACCGAGGGTCGAGACGAGCAGTACTTC
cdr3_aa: CASRPSTEGRDEQYF

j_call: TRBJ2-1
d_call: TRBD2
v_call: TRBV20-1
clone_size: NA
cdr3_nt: TGCAGTGCTAGCTCGAGGCGGGAGGTGTACAATGAGCAGTTCTTC
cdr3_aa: CSASSRREVYNEQFF

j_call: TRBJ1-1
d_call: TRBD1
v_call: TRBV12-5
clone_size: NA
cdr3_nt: TGTGCTAGTGGTACTAGAGGGGGCCCTGGGATGAACACTGAAGCTTTCTTT
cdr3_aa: CASGTRGGPGMNTEAFF

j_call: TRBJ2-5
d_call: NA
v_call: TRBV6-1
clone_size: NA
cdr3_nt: TGTGCCAGCACCATAACCAGGGTAGAGACCCAGTACTTC
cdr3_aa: CASTITRVETQYF

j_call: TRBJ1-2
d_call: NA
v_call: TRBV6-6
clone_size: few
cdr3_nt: TGTGCCAGCAGTTATCGTACTAACTATGGCTACACCTTC
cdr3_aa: CASSYRTNYGYTF

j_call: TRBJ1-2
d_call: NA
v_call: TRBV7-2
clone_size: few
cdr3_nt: TGTGCCAGCAGCGAAGCAGCGAAGGTCGGGGGCTACACCTTC
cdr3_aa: CASSEAAKVGGYTF

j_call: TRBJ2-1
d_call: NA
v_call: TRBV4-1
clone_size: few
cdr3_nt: TGCGCCAGCAGCCAAGAGTTAGCGGACACCACCTACAATGAGCAGTTCTTC
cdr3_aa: CASSQELADTTYNEQFF

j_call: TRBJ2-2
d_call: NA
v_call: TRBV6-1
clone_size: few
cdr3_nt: TGTGCCAGCGGCCCCTCGGAAGGCGGGAAGGCCGGGGAGCTGTTTTTT
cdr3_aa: CASGPSEGGKAGELFF

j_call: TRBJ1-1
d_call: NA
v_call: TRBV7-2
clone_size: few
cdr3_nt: TGTGCCAGCAGCTTAGGGGCAGGCCGGAACACTGAAGCTTTCTTT
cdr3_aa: CASSLGAGRNTEAFF

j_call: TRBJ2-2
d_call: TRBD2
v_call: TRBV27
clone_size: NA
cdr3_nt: TGTGCCAGCAGACCGGGACTAGCCGTCGGGGAGCTGTTTTTT
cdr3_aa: CASRPGLAVGELFF

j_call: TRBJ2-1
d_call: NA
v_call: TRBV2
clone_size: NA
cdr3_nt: TGTGCCAGCAGTGTATTCGGCGACGGCAATGAGCAGTTCTTC
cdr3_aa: CASSVFGDGNEQFF

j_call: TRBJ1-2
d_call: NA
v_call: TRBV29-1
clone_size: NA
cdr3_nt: TGCAGCGTTGATCTTACGGCTGCCAGCCTCGACTATGGCTACACCTTC
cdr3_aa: CSVDLTAASLDYGYTF

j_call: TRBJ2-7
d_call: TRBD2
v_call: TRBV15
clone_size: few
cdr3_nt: TGTGCCACCAGCAGAGGGGTGACTAGCGTTCCCTACGAGCAGTACTTC
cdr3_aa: CATSRGVTSVPYEQYF

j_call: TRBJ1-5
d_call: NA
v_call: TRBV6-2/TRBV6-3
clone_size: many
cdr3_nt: TGTGCCAGCAGTTACTCGGTCGGAGCCTATAGCAATCAGCCCCAGCATTTT
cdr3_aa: CASSYSVGAYSNQPQHF

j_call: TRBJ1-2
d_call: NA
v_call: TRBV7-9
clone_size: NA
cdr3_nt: TGTGCCAGGAGCTTAACCCCGGCGGCAGTCACCAACTATGGCTACACCTTC
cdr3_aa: CARSLTPAAVTNYGYTF

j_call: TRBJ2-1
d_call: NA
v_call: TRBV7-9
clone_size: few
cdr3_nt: TGTGCCAGCAGCTTAGTACTGAATGAGCAGTTCTTC
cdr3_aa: CASSLVLNEQFF

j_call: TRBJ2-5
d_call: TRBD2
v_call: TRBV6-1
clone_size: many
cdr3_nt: TGTGCCAGCACCAGACTAGCGGGAGGGAGTGAGACCCAGTACTTC
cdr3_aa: CASTRLAGGSETQYF